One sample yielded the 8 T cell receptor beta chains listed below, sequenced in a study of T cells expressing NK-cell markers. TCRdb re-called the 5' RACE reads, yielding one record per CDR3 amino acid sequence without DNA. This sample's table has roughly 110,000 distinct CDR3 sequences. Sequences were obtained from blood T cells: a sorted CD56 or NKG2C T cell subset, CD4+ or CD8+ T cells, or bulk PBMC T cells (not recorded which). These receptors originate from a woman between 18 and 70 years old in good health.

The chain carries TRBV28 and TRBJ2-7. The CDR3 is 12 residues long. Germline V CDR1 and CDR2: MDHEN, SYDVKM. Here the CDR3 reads CAIGGDSYEQYF.

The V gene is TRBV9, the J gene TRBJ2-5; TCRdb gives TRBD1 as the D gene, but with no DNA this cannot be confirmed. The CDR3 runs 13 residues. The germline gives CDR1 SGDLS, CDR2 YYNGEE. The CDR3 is CASSVGAEETQYF.

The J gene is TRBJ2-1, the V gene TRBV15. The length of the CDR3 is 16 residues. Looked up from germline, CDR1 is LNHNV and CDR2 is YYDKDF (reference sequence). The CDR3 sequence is CATSRERGSSYNEQFF.

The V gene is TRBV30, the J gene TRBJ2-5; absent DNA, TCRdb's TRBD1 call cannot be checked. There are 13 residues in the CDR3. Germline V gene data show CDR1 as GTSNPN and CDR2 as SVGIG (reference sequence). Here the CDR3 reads CAWSSVPGETQYF.

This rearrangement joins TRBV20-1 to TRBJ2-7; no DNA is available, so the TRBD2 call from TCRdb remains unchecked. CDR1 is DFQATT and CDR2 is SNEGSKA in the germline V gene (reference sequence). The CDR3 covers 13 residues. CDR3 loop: CSARHGLSYEQYF.

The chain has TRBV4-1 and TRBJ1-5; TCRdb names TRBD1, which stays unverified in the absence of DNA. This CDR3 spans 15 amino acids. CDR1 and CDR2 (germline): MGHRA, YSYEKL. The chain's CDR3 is CASSQVSSSNQPQHF.

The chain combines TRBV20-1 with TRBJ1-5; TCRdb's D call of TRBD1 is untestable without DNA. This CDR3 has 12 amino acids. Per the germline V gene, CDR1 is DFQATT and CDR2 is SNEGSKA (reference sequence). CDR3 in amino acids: CSAREPPGPQHF.

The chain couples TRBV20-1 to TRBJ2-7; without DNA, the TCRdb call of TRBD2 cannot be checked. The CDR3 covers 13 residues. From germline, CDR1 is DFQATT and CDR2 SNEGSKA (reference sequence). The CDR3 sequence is CSALAGLVLEQYF.